Listed below are T cell receptor beta chains from one sample, sequenced in a study of cytomegalovirus exposure and HLA in healthy donors. Measured with immunoSEQ multiplex PCR; TCRdb has only the in-frame clones, and not every one. Of some 120,000 clones in the sample, roughly 80% were seen once. The sample taken for sequencing was PBMCs. The receptors come from a man aged 25-40 years in good health and CMV-seropositive. The CDR3 runs from the conserved cysteine through the conserved F or W. The D gene is left open where the match is weak. A clone size is listed for some rows: how often the clone was seen (once, few, many), or a class if it is expanded.

abundance,j_gene,d_gene,v_gene,CDR3aa,CDR3nt
-,TRBJ2-2,TRBD1,TRBV5-4,CASSWPGQGGTGELFF,TGTGCCAGCAGCTGGCCGGGACAGGGTGGGACCGGGGAGCTGTTTTTT
-,TRBJ2-3,TRBD2,TRBV2,CASSEMVREGTDTQYF,TGTGCCAGCAGTGAGATGGTGCGGGAGGGCACAGATACGCAGTATTTT
-,TRBJ1-1,-,TRBV2,CASIPTGGAVGNAFF,TGTGCCAGCATCCCAACTGGGGGCGCAGTCGGGAACGCTTTCTTT
-,TRBJ1-5,-,TRBV6-1,CASAPDRNQPQHF,TGTGCCAGCGCTCCTGACAGAAATCAGCCCCAGCATTTT
-,TRBJ1-3,-,TRBV9,CASSVEGGFGNTIYF,TGTGCCAGCAGCGTAGAAGGGGGTTTTGGAAACACCATATATTTT
once,TRBJ2-5,-,TRBV19,CASSIGQRGSEEETQYF,TGTGCCAGTAGTATAGGTCAACGGGGGAGTGAGGAGGAGACCCAGTACTTC
-,TRBJ1-2,TRBD1,TRBV5-6,CASRQTGTYGYTF,TGTGCCAGCCGTCAGACAGGGACGTATGGCTACACCTTC
once,TRBJ2-5,-,TRBV5-1,CASSLVGLFEETQYF,TGCGCCAGCAGCTTGGTGGGACTTTTTGAAGAGACCCAGTACTTC
-,TRBJ2-1,TRBD2,TRBV5-1,CASRRETNYNEQFF,TGCGCCAGCAGGCGGGAGACGAACTACAATGAGCAGTTCTTC
-,TRBJ2-3,TRBD1,TRBV15,CATSREDRGLNTQYF,TGTGCCACCAGCAGAGAGGACAGGGGTTTGAATACGCAGTATTTT
-,TRBJ1-3,TRBD1,TRBV5-4,CASSTRDSPPNTIYF,TGTGCCAGCAGTACCCGGGACAGCCCGCCGAACACCATATATTTT
once,TRBJ1-6,-,TRBV6-1,CASSAVYSPLHF,TGTGCCAGCAGTGCCGTTTATTCACCCCTCCACTTT
-,TRBJ2-2,-,TRBV28,CASSLWSYNTGELFF,TGTGCCAGCAGTTTATGGTCCTATAACACCGGGGAGCTGTTTTTT
-,TRBJ2-2,-,TRBV11-3,CASSLFSAGELFF,TGTGCCAGCAGCTTATTTTCGGCCGGGGAGCTGTTTTTT
once,TRBJ2-7,TRBD1,TRBV6-5,CASSRQGSYEQYF,TGTGCCAGCAGTCGACAGGGGTCCTACGAGCAGTACTTC
-,TRBJ2-3,TRBD2,TRBV2,CASTLPASGPSTDTQYF,TGTGCCAGCACCCTCCCCGCTAGCGGTCCTAGCACAGATACGCAGTATTTT
-,TRBJ1-5,-,TRBV5-8,CASSLAGRYSNQPQHF,TGTGCCAGCAGCTTGGCAGGCCGATATAGCAATCAGCCCCAGCATTTT
once,TRBJ2-1,TRBD1,TRBV7-3,CASSFQQGNEQFF,TGTGCCAGCAGCTTTCAACAGGGGAATGAGCAGTTCTTC
-,TRBJ1-2,TRBD1,TRBV4-1,CASSPGRLRQGSYGYTF,TGCGCCAGCAGCCCAGGAAGGCTTCGACAGGGATCCTATGGCTACACCTTC
-,TRBJ2-1,-,TRBV21-1,CASSSTSGGMYNEQFF,TGTGCCAGCAGCAGTACTAGCGGGGGTATGTACAATGAGCAGTTCTTC
-,TRBJ1-4,TRBD1,TRBV28,CASAAPAGGNEKLFF,TGTGCCAGCGCCGCCCCCGCAGGGGGTAATGAAAAACTGTTTTTT
-,TRBJ2-5,TRBD1,TRBV5-1,CASSLGTGLETQYF,TGCGCCAGCAGCTTGGGGACAGGTCTTGAGACCCAGTACTTC
-,TRBJ2-3,TRBD1,TRBV27,CASSLSGTGGWSANSDTQYF,TGTGCCAGCAGTTTATCCGGGACAGGGGGCTGGTCGGCAAATTCAGATACGCAGTATTTT
-,TRBJ2-3,-,TRBV28,CASKSSLSTDTQYF,TGTGCCAGCAAAAGCTCCCTATCCACAGATACGCAGTATTTT
-,TRBJ2-1,-,TRBV10-1,CASSEESGSYNEQFF,TGCGCCAGCAGTGAGGAGTCGGGCTCCTACAATGAGCAGTTCTTC
medium-sized,TRBJ2-3,TRBD2,TRBV27,CASSDSTSGRTQYF,TGTGCCAGCAGCGACTCGACTAGCGGGAGAACTCAGTATTTT
-,TRBJ2-3,-,TRBV11-2,CASSLWVREDTQYF,TGTGCCAGCAGCTTATGGGTCCGGGAAGATACGCAGTATTTT
-,TRBJ2-1,TRBD2,TRBV2,CASSRTSGVFNEQFF,TGTGCCAGCAGTAGGACTAGCGGAGTATTCAATGAGCAGTTCTTC
-,TRBJ1-3,-,TRBV6-1,CASSALGTRQSEGTIYF,TGTGCCAGCAGTGCCCTAGGGACACGGCAATCGGAAGGCACCATATATTTT
-,TRBJ2-4,TRBD1,TRBV28,CASSLFRQGGGVAKNIQYF,TGTGCCAGCAGTTTATTCCGACAGGGGGGAGGCGTAGCCAAAAACATTCAGTACTTC
-,TRBJ2-3,-,TRBV6-5,CASSYYRLPGTDTQYF,TGTGCCAGCAGTTACTACAGGCTTCCTGGCACAGATACGCAGTATTTT
-,TRBJ2-3,TRBD2,TRBV15,CATSRDLRPLAGGLYADTQYF,TGTGCCACCAGCAGAGATCTTCGGCCCTTGGCGGGGGGGCTCTATGCAGATACGCAGTATTTT
-,TRBJ1-2,TRBD1,TRBV6-6,CASSLDRADGGYTF,TGTGCCAGCAGTTTAGACAGGGCGGACGGTGGCTACACCTTC